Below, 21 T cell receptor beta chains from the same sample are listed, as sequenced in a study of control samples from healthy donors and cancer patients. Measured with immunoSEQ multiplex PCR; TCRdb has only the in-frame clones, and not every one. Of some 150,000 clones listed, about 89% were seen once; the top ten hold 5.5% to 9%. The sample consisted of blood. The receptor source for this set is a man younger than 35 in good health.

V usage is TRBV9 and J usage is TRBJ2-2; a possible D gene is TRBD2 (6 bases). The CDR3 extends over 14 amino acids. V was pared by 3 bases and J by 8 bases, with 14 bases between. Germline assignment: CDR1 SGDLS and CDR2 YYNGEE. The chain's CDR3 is CASSALGDSGELFF. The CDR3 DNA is TGTGCCAGCAGCGCCCTAGGGGACTCTGGGGAGCTGTTTTTT. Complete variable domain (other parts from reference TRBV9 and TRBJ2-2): DSGVTQTPKHLITATGQRVTLRCSPRSGDLSVYWYQQSLDQGLQFLIQYYNGEERAKGNILERFSAQQFPDLHSELNLSSLELGDSALYFCASSALGDSGELFFGEGSRLTVL.

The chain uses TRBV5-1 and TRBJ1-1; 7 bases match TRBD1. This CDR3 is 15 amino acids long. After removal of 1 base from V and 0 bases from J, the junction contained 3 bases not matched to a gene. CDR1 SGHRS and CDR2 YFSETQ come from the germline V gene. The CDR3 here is CASSLLGQLNTEAFF. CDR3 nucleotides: TGCGCCAGCAGCTTGCTGGGACAGTTGAACACTGAAGCTTTCTTT.

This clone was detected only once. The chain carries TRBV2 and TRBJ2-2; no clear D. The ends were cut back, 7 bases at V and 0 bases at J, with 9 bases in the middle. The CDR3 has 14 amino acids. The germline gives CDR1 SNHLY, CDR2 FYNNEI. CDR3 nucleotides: TGTGCCAGCATCAAAGGGTCGAACACCGGGGAGCTGTTTTTT. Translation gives CASIKGSNTGELFF.

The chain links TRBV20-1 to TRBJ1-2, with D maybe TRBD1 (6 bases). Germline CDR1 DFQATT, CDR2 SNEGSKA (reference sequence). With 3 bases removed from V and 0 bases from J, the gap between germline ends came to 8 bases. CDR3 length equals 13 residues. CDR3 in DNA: TGCAGTGCTAGTAGGGGGACTAACTATGGCTACACCTTC. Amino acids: CSASRGTNYGYTF.

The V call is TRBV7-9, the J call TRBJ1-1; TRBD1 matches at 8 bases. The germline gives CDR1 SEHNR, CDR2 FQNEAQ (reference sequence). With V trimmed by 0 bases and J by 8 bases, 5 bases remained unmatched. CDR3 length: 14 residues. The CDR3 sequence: CASSLAQDRAEAFF. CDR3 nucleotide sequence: TGTGCCAGCAGCTTAGCGCAGGACAGGGCCGAAGCTTTCTTT.

The CDR3 sequence: CASRGQGNTEAFF. The CDR3 nucleotides read TGTGCCAGTAGAGGACAGGGGAACACTGAAGCTTTCTTT. V and J are TRBV19 and TRBJ1-1; 8 bases agree with TRBD1. V was pared by 6 bases and J by 1 base, with 1 base of the junction left unmatched. Germline CDR1 LNHDA, CDR2 SQIVND (reference sequence). The CDR3 has 13 amino acids.

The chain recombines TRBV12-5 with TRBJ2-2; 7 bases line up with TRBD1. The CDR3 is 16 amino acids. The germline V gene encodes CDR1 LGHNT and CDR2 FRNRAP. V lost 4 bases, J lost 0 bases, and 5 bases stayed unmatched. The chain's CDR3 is CASGWTGQTNTGELFF. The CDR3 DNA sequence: TGTGCTAGTGGTTGGACGGGACAGACGAACACCGGGGAGCTGTTTTTT. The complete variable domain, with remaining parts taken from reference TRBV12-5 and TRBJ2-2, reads DARVTQTPRHKVTEMGQEVTMRCQPILGHNTVFWYRQTMMQGLELLAYFRNRAPLDDSGMPKDRFSAEMPDATLATLKIQPSEPRDSAVYFCASGWTGQTNTGELFFGEGSRLTVL.

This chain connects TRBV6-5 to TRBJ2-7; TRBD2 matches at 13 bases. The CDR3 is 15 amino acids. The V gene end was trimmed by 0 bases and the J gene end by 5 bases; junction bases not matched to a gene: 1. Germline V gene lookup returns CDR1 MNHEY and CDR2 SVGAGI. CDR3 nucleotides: TGTGCCAGCAGTTACTCAGGACTAGCGGGGGACGAGCAGTACTTC. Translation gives CASSYSGLAGDEQYF.

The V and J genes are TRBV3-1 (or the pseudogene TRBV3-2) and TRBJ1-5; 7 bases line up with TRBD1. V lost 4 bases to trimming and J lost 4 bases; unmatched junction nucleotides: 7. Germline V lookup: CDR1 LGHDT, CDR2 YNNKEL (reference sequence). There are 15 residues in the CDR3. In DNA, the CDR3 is TGTGCCAGCAGCCCAAGGGACAGATTGAATCAGCCCCAGCATTTT. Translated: CASSPRDRLNQPQHF.

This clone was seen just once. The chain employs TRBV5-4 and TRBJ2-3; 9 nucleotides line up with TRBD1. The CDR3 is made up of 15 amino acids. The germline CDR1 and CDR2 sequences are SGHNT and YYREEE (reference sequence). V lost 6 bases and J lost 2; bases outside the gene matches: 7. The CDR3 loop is CASTPGTGLTDTQYF. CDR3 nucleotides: TGTGCCAGCACCCCTGGGACAGGGCTCACAGATACGCAGTATTTT.

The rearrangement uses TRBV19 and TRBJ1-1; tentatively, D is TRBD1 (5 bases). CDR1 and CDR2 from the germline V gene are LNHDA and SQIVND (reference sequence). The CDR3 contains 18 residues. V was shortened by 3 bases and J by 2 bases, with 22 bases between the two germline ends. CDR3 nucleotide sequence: TGTGCCAGTAGTATTCGGGGTCCGTACCGGGACGGAAACACTGAAGCTTTCTTT. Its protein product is CASSIRGPYRDGNTEAFF.

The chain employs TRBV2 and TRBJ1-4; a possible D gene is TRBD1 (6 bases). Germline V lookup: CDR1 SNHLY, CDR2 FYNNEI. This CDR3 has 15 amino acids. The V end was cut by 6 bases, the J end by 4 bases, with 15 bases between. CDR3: CASSVTGLVNEKLFF. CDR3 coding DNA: TGTGCCAGCAGCGTAACAGGGCTTGTTAATGAAAAACTGTTTTTT.

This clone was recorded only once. In DNA, the CDR3 is TGTGCCAGCAGCTTAGATGAGAAGCAAAACACTGAAGCTTTCTTT. Protein sequence: CASSLDEKQNTEAFF. The rearrangement links TRBV7-9 to TRBJ1-1, with unresolved D. CDR1 SEHNR and CDR2 FQNEAQ come from the germline V gene (reference sequence). Trimming took off 1 base at V and 2 bases at J, with 11 bases between the two ends. The CDR3 is made up of 15 amino acids.

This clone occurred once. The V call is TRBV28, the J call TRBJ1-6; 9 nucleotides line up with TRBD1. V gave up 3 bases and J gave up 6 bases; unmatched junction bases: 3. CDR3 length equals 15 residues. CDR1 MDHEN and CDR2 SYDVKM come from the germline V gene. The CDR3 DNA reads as TGTGCCAGCAGTTTGAGGACAGGGGTTAATTCACCCCTCCACTTT. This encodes CASSLRTGVNSPLHF.

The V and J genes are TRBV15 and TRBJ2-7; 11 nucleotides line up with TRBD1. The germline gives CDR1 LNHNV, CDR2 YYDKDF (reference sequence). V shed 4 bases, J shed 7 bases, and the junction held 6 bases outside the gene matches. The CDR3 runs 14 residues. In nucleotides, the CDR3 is TGTGCCACCAGCACAGGACAGGGGGCGCTGGAGCAGTACTTC. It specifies CATSTGQGALEQYF.

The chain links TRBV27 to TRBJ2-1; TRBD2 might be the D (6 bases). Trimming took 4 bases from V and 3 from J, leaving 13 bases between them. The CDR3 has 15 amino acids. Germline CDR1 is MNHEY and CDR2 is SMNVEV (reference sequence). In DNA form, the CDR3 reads TGTGCCAGCAGTTCCCCGGCGGGGAACTACAATGAGCAGTTCTTC. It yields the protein CASSSPAGNYNEQFF.

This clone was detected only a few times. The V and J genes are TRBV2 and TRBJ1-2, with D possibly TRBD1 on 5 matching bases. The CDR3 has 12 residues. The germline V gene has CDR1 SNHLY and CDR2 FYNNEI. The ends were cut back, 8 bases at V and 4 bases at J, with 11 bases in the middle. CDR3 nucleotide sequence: TGTGCCAGCGGATCGGGGGGCTATGGCTACACCTTC. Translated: CASGSGGYGYTF.

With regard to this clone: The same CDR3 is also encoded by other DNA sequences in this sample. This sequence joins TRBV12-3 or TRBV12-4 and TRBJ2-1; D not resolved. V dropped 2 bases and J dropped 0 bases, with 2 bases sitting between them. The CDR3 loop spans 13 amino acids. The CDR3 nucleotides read TGTGCCAGCAGTTTATCCTCCTACAATGAGCAGTTCTTC. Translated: CASSLSSYNEQFF.

CDR3 sequence reads: CASSTSRSGGDQETQYF. In DNA form, the CDR3 reads TGTGCCAGTAGTACCTCTCGGAGCGGGGGGGACCAAGAGACCCAGTACTTC. The V gene is TRBV19, the J gene TRBJ2-5, with 10 bases matching TRBD2. V shed 4 bases and J 0 bases; nucleotides not matched to a gene: 8. Germline CDR1 and CDR2: LNHDA and SQIVND (reference sequence). The CDR3 totals 17 residues.

This chain's CDR3 is CASSAPGQGALNTEAFF. CDR3 nucleotide sequence: TGTGCCAGCAGTGCACCGGGACAGGGGGCCCTGAACACTGAAGCTTTCTTT. The J gene is TRBJ1-1, the V gene TRBV28; 12 bases map to TRBD1. Trimming at V came to 5 bases and at J to 0 bases, leaving 7 bases not matched to a gene. This CDR3 contains 17 residues. Germline lookup yields CDR1 MDHEN and CDR2 SYDVKM.

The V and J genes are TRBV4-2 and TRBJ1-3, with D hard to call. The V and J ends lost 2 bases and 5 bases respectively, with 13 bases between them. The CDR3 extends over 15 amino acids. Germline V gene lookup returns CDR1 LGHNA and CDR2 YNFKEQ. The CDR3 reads CASSQSAEYRNTIYF. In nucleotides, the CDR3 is TGTGCCAGCAGCCAAAGTGCCGAGTACCGAAACACCATATATTTT.